The subject of this entry is one T cell receptor beta chain. The antigen remains unidentified. The data belong to a study of OX40 agonist ivuxolimab in advanced cancers. Overall study context: Past anti-PD-1, anti-PD-L1 or anti-CTLA-4 therapy was accepted, and roughly 40% had received some.

The repertoire was sequenced with immunoSEQ multiplex PCR; TCRdb's copy has only in-frame clones and lacks some. The sample contains about 83,000 clones, 85% to 90% of which appear only once. General study points: Partial responders at 0.1-3.0 mg/kg had among the lowest clonal expansion.

V dropped 0 bases and J dropped 5 bases, with 11 bases sitting between them. The CDR3 totals 14 residues. Germline loops: CDR1 SGHKS, CDR2 YYEKEE (reference sequence). The chain couples TRBV5-5 to TRBJ1-2; tentatively, D is TRBD1 (6 bases). The material was CD4+ or CD8+ T cells sorted from blood, obtained in a trial of the OX40 agonist ivuxolimab. This receptor was identified in an adult with an advanced solid tumor such as melanoma, head and neck, liver or kidney cancer. The CDR3 DNA sequence: TGTGCCAGCAGCTTGGCACAGGGAGGGTATGGCTACACCTTC. Translated: CASSLAQGGYGYTF. The variable domain in full, with the rest retrieved from reference TRBV5-5 and TRBJ1-2, is DAGVTQSPTHLIKTRGQQVTLRCSPISGHKSVSWYQQVLGQGPQFIFQYYEKEERGRGNFPDRFSARQFPNYSSELNVNALLLGDSALYLCASSLAQGGYGYTFGSGTRLTVV.